The T cell receptor (beta chain) described here comes from a study of radiotherapy plus CTLA-4 blockade in lung cancer. Trimming removed 6 bases at V and 8 bases at J, with 13 bases between. This CDR3 has 12 residues. Germline V gene lookup returns CDR1 MNHEY and CDR2 SVGAGI. Sequencing used immunoSEQ multiplex PCR; TCRdb keeps in-frame clones, though not all of them. The repertoire holds around 100,000 clones, with around 79% as singletons. The receptor was isolated from a human donor with non-small cell lung cancer who had a partial response to radiotherapy plus ipilimumab. Some clones in this sample may be carry-over from other donors' samples. The rearrangement joins TRBV6-5 to TRBJ1-2; perhaps TRBD1 as D (6 bases). The material was peripheral blood, obtained from a patient treated with radiotherapy plus ipilimumab. The CDR3 nucleotides read TGTGCCAGCAGATACACAGGGTTCGGCTACACCTTC. Residues: CASRYTGFGYTF.